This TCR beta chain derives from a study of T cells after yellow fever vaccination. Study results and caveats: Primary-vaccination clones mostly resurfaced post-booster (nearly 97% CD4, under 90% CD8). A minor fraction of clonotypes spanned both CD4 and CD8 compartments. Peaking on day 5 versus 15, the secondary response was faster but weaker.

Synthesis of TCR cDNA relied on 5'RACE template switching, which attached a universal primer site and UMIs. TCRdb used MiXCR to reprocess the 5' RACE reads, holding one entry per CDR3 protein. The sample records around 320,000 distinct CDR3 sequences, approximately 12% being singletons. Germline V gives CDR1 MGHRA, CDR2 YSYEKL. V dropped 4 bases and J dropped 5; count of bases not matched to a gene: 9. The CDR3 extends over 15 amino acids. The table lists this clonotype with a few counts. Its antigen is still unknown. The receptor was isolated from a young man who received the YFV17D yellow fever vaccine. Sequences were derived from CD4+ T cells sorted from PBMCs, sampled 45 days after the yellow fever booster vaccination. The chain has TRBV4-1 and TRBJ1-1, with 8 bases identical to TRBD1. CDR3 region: CASSPPDREETEAFF. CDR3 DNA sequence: TGCGCCAGCAGCCCACCGGACAGGGAGGAAACTGAAGCTTTCTTT.